This T cell receptor (beta chain) was captured by sequencing in a study of monozygotic twins with inflammatory bowel disease (dated by TCRdb to between 2018 and 2021). General notes on the study: The complete study included about 30 monozygotic twin pairs: 19 IBD-discordant Danish pairs and nine German pairs, of which four were IBD-concordant and five were IBD-discordant. Within discordant pairs, disease-associated traits were sought mainly by comparing IBD patients with their genetically identical healthy co-twins. Each individual had, on average, about 151 000 unique TCRalpha sequences and 181 000 unique TCRbeta sequences available for analysis.

An approximately 2.5 ml peripheral blood sample was drawn into PAXgene tubes per donor and stored at -80°C. Total RNA was isolated from whole blood with the PAXgene blood miRNA kit on an automated QIAcube, without T cell sorting. Peripheral blood from monozygotic twin pairs, either concordant or discordant for inflammatory bowel disease, underwent deep TCRalpha and TCRbeta repertoire profiling that used unique molecular barcoding. For every twin pair, smoking habits were documented, and each individual was categorised as a current, former or never smoker. The germline V gene gives CDR1 as SGHVS and CDR2 as FQNEAQ. CDR3 length: 13 amino acids, cysteine to phenylalanine. No DNA sequence was recorded. Remarks on this clonotype: Its antigen is currently not known.

Libraries came from 5' RACE. The input for every TCR library was 3500 ng of total RNA. For each sample, cDNA synthesis with SMARTScribe reverse transcriptase was split into eight separate reactions. During cDNA synthesis, template switching introduced unique molecular identifiers that contained a 6-nucleotide sample barcode. TCRalpha and TCRbeta cDNA was amplified by two nested PCRs of around 16 and 10 cycles, with bead purification after each PCR. Before amplification, cDNA was treated with uracil DNA-glycosylase and purified using the QIAquick PCR purification kit. In the second PCR, Illumina TruSeq-compatible adapters and sample-specific barcodes were added. Library quality and concentration were assessed using TapeStation and Qubit, and about 4.7 ng of each library was pooled. Sequencing of the pooled libraries was done on an Illumina HiSeq2500 single-index Rapid Run using custom sequencing primers and 2 x 100 bp reads. As for the original processing: UMI-based consensus assembly with MiGEC version 1.2.6 was used to correct PCR and sequencing errors. MiXCR version 2.1.1 was used to carry out V(D)J alignment, clonotype assembly and CDR3 extraction. To normalise gene usage, clonotype sharing and MAIT/NKT TCR abundance, the top 1000, 10 000 and 20 000 clonotypes in each sample were analysed. Diversity was computed as the inverse Simpson index with the vegan R package after downsampling to 27 000 UMIs. Paired Mann-Whitney U tests were applied to discordant twin pairs, and Benjamini-Hochberg correction was used for multiple testing. One entry per CDR3 protein sequence results from the TCRdb reprocessing of the reads, with DNA left out. The V and J calls and clone size come from TCRdb's table, not from the authors' own analysis. The record for this sample contains more than 300,000 distinct CDR3 sequences. The ten largest clonotypes hold approximately 2.8% of the sample.

What the research found in general, with its limitations: Differing immunosuppressive treatments among patients may have added background noise and inter-individual variability to the repertoires. The analysis was unable to tell apart different T cell subtypes. IBD patients shared fewer clonotypes with other individuals than healthy twins did, most markedly in patients showing signs of disease activity. IBD patients had lower TCRbeta repertoire diversity, measured by the inverse Simpson index, than their healthy co-twins. Repertoire similarity did not differ between concordant and discordant twins, which could be due to limited statistical power. No single strong signal or clonotype linked to IBD turned up in the results, so the idea that one exists was not supported.

Sequenced material: blood. The sequence links TRBV7-8 to TRBJ2-3. The receptor was isolated from a human donor with ulcerative colitis or Crohn's disease, or a healthy co-twin of an affected twin (not recorded which). The CDR3 region: CASSLNLVDTQYF. The reference TRBV7-8 and TRBJ2-3 proteins fill in what lies around the CDR3, so the full variable domain reads GAGVSQSPRYKVAKRGQDVALRCDPISGHVSLFWYQQALGQGPEFLTYFQNEAQLDKSGLPSDRFFAERPEGSVSTLKIQRTQQEDSAVYLCASSLNLVDTQYFGPGTRLTVL.